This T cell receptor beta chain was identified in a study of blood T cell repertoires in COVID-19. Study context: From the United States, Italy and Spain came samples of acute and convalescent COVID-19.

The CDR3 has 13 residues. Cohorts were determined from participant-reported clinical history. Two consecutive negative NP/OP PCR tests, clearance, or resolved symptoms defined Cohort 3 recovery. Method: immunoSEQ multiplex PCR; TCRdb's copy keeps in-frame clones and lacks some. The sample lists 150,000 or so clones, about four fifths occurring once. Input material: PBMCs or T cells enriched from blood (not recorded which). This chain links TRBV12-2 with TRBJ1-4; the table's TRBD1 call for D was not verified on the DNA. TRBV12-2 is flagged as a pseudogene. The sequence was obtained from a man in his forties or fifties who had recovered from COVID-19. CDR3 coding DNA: TGTGCAAGATTTCAAGGACACGATGAAAAACTGTTTTTT. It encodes CARFQGHDEKLFF.